This record covers a single T cell receptor (beta chain). Antigen specificity is unknown. These data belong to a study of molecular identifiers for immune sequencing clone quantification. Study conclusions and caveats: Underestimation of highly expanded clone sizes could arise where identical TCR molecules share a barcode. Over 98% of effector molecules, but under 1% in naive cells, were held by clones with more than 20 RNA copies.

J gave up 5 bases and V 1 base, and 15 bases lay outside the gene matches. The CDR3 length is 19 residues. Germline-derived CDR1 and CDR2 are GTSNPN and SVGIG (reference sequence). With listed TCR primers and previously described methods, bulk TCR libraries were prepared. TCRdb recomputed calls from the PCR reads with MiXCR, one row per CDR3 protein. The sample consists of about 510,000 distinct CDR3 sequences, around 23% of them appearing once. The origin of this receptor is a human donor in good health. Some libraries in this study had Jurkat cell RNA spiked in. The rearrangement joins TRBV30 to TRBJ1-6, with TRBD1 matching 9 bases. Sequenced material: naive CD8+ T cells from blood, with Jurkat cell RNA spiked in. The sample's subset: FACS-sorted CD8+CD4-CCR7+CD45RA+ naive T cells. The CDR3 DNA follows: TGTGCCTGGAGTGACGTCCGGGACAGGGACCTCCCCCATAATTCACCCCTCCACTTT. Encoded protein: CAWSDVRDRDLPHNSPLHF. The whole variable domain, remainder taken from reference TRBV30 and TRBJ1-6, is SQTIHQWPATLVQPVGSPLSLECTVEGTSNPNLYWYRQAAGRGLQLLFYSVGIGQISSEVPQNLSASRPQDRQFILSSKKLLLSDSGFYLCAWSDVRDRDLPHNSPLHFGNGTRLTVT.